A single sample is the source of the 15 T cell receptor beta chains below, sequenced in a study of regulatory T cells in long-lasting Graves disease. Time point defined: newly diagnosed GD, antithyroid drugs for less than 3 months. Construction of the TCR library relied on RNA isolated from PBMCs. Sequencing libraries for TCR beta were prepared with iRepertoire HTBI primers and Arm-PCR of CDR3 regions. A single record per CDR3 protein comes from TCRdb applying MiXCR to the multiplex PCR reads. This sample carries about 240,000 distinct CDR3 sequences, around 20% of them seen once, and the ten largest clones take around 13%. This specimen consisted of peripheral blood mononuclear cells (PBMCs), obtained at new diagnosis, from a patient treated with antithyroid drugs. These receptors all stem from a female donor with Graves disease.

This clonotype was seen many times. The V gene is TRBV4-1, the J gene TRBJ2-3; the D is unclear. From germline, CDR1 is MGHRA and CDR2 YSYEKL. Trimming left V 1 base short and J 3 bases short, with 14 bases between. This CDR3 is 16 amino acids long. CDR3 in amino acids: CASSQGGVRSTDTQYF. The DNA of the CDR3 is TGCGCCAGCAGCCAAGGTGGGGTTAGGTCGACAGATACGCAGTATTTT.

This clonotype was recorded a few times. The gene calls are TRBV28 and TRBJ2-2; weak D call: TRBD2 (5 bases). The germline gives CDR1 MDHEN, CDR2 SYDVKM. This CDR3 is 14 amino acids long. V was shortened by 4 bases and J by 5 bases, with 11 bases between the two germline ends. CDR3 nucleotides: TGTGCCAGCAGTTCGGACGGGATTACCGGGGAGCTGTTTTTT. Residues: CASSSDGITGELFF.

This clonotype was seen ten or more times. The chain is built from TRBV4-3 and TRBJ2-7; TRBD1 agrees at 8 bases. The trim removed 2 bases at V and 2 bases at J, leaving 8 bases unmatched. Germline CDR1 is LGHNA and CDR2 is YSLEER. The CDR3 has 16 residues. The CDR3 reads CASSQQTGVWTYEQYF. The CDR3, as DNA: TGCGCCAGCAGCCAACAGACAGGGGTATGGACCTACGAGCAGTACTTC.

This sequence joins TRBV11-2 and TRBJ2-7, with D uncertain. The germline gives CDR1 SGHAT, CDR2 FQNNGV. The CDR3 has 11 residues. Trimming shortened V by 4 bases and J by 12 bases, and 13 bases separated the two germline ends. In DNA form, the CDR3 reads TGTGCCAGCAGCTGGTCAGCGTTACCGTACTTC. Its protein is CASSWSALPYF.

This clonotype was seen a handful of times. The chain joins TRBV12-5 to TRBJ2-1; 14 bases are shared with TRBD2. From germline, CDR1 is LGHNT and CDR2 FRNRAP. The V and J ends lost 9 bases and 0 bases, in that order; junction bases with no gene match: 1. This CDR3 is 15 amino acids long. The CDR3 reads CASGTSGSSYNEQFF. The CDR3 nucleotides are TGTGCTAGCGGGACTAGCGGGAGCTCCTACAATGAGCAGTTCTTC.

This clonotype was seen repeatedly, ten times or more. The V and J genes are TRBV6-2 or TRBV6-3 and TRBJ2-7; D might be TRBD1 (5 bases). CDR1 is MNHEY and CDR2 is SVGEGT in the germline V gene. This CDR3 comprises 13 residues. V lost 2 bases and J lost 2, with 7 bases in between. The CDR3 loop is CASSYAQAYEQYF. DNA of the CDR3: TGTGCCAGCAGTTACGCACAGGCCTACGAGCAGTACTTC.

This clonotype came up many times. The chain is built from TRBV5-4 and TRBJ1-6; D unresolved. This CDR3 spans 14 amino acids. Germline-derived CDR1 and CDR2 are SGHNT and YYREEE (reference sequence). Trimming removed 2 bases from V and 10 bases from J, with 13 bases in between. The CDR3 nucleotides are TGTGCCAGCAGCTTACGCAACCGGGGATCACCCCTCCACTTT. Amino acid sequence: CASSLRNRGSPLHF.

The rearrangement links TRBV9 to TRBJ2-3; a possible D gene is TRBD2 (6 bases). CDR1 is SGDLS and CDR2 is YYNGEE in the germline V gene. Trimming cost V 0 bases and J 0 bases, with 14 bases left between them. The CDR3 has 17 amino acids. The CDR3: CASSVAPGGVSTDTQYF. The CDR3 region has the DNA TGTGCCAGCAGCGTAGCCCCCGGCGGGGTTAGCACAGATACGCAGTATTTT.

About this clonotype itself: This may stem from a read error, because a much larger clone lies one nucleotide away. The chain uses TRBV4-3 and TRBJ2-3; D unresolved. Germline CDR1 is LGHNA and CDR2 is YSLEER. The CDR3 covers 17 residues. In DNA, the CDR3 is TGCGGCAGCAGCCAAGAATTCCCACAGATGAGCACAGATACGCAGTATTTT. This gives the protein CGSSQEFPQMSTDTQYF.

This clonotype showed up many times. This sequence joins TRBV7-9 and TRBJ2-5, with TRBD1 as a possible D gene (6 bases). Per germline, CDR1 SEHNR and CDR2 FQNEAQ (reference sequence). The CDR3 runs 15 residues. V dropped 1 base and J dropped 4 bases, with 13 bases sitting between them. In nucleotides, the CDR3 is TGTGCCAGCAGCTTAGTTTCAGGGGCCGGAGAGACCCAGTACTTC. It is translated as CASSLVSGAGETQYF. The whole variable domain, filled in from reference TRBV7-9 and TRBJ2-5, reads DTGVSQNPRHKITKRGQNVTFRCDPISEHNRLYWYRQTLGQGPEFLTYFQNEAQLEKSRLLSDRFSAERPKGSFSTLEIQRTEQGDSAMYLCASSLVSGAGETQYFGPGTRLLVL.

This clonotype occurred many times. This sequence joins TRBV5-1 and TRBJ2-7, with a weak D call TRBD1 (5 bases). The CDR3 sequence is 12 residues long. V was trimmed by 4 bases and J by 2 bases, leaving 7 bases between them. Looked up from germline, CDR1 is SGHRS and CDR2 is YFSETQ. CDR3 protein: CASSPGTYEQYF. In nucleotides, the CDR3 is TGCGCCAGCAGCCCAGGGACCTACGAGCAGTACTTC.

With respect to this clonotype: This may be a read error, as it is one base from a much larger clone. The chain recombines TRBV6-1 with TRBJ1-2; TRBD1 might be the D (5 bases). V was cut by 6 bases and J by 8 bases, with 13 bases left in between. Germline loops: CDR1 MNHNS, CDR2 SASEGT. The CDR3 contains 12 residues. CDR3 loop: CASRTGTPGYTF. CDR3 nucleotides: TGTGCCAGCAGGACCGGGACGCCAGGCTACACCTTC.

This clonotype was observed many times. The chain uses TRBV11-2 and TRBJ2-1; 11 bases map to TRBD1. Germline values: CDR1 SGHAT, CDR2 FQNNGV. Trimming at V came to 1 base and at J to 9 bases, leaving 5 bases not matched to a gene. The CDR3 has 15 amino acids. The CDR3 sequence: CASSLGTGGSGEQFF. The CDR3 bases are TGTGCCAGCAGCTTAGGGACAGGGGGCTCGGGTGAGCAGTTCTTC. Supplemented by reference TRBV11-2 and TRBJ2-1, the full variable domain reads EAGVAQSPRYKIIEKRQSVAFWCNPISGHATLYWYQQILGQGPKLLIQFQNNGVVDDSQLPKDRFSAERLKGVDSTLKIQPAKLEDSAVYLCASSLGTGGSGEQFFGPGTRLTVL.

Only a few counts were recorded for this clonotype. The chain is built from TRBV6-2 or TRBV6-3 and TRBJ2-7; no clear D. Germline CDR1 is MNHEY and CDR2 is SVGEGT. This CDR3 has 10 residues. V was clipped by 10 bases and J by 9 bases, with 13 bases between them. The CDR3 is CATEGIAQYF. CDR3 DNA: TGTGCCACCGAAGGGATTGCGCAGTACTTC.

This clonotype was observed many times. This chain connects TRBV29-1 to TRBJ2-1; 10 positions match TRBD2. Germline V CDR1 and CDR2: SQVTM, ANQGSEA. This CDR3 is 15 amino acids long. Unmatched junction bases numbered 10, after V lost 3 bases and J lost 8 bases. CDR3 coding DNA: TGCAGCGTTGATCTCGAGTCTAGCGGGAGCGATGAGCAGTTCTTC. Protein product: CSVDLESSGSDEQFF.